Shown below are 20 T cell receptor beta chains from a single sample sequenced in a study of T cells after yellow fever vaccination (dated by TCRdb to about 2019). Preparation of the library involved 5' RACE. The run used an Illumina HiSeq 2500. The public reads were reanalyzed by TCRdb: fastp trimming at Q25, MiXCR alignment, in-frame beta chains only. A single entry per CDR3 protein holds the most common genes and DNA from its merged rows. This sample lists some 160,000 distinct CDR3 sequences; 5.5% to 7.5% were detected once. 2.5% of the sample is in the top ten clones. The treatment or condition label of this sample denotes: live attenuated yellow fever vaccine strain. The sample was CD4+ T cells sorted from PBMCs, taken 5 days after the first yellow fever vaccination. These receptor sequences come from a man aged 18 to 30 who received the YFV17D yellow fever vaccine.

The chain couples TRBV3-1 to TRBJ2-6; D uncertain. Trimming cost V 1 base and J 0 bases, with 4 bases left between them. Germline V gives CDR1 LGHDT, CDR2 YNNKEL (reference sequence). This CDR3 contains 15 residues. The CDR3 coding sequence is TGTGCCAGCAGCCAAGCCTACTCTGGGGCCAACGTCCTGACTTTC. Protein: CASSQAYSGANVLTF.

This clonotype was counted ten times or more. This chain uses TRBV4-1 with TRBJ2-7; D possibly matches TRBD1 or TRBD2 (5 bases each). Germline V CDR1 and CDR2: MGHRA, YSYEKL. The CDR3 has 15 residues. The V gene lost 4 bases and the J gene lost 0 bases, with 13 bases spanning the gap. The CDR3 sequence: CASSPRAGSSYEQYF. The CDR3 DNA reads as TGCGCCAGCAGCCCAAGGGCAGGGAGCTCCTACGAGCAGTACTTC.

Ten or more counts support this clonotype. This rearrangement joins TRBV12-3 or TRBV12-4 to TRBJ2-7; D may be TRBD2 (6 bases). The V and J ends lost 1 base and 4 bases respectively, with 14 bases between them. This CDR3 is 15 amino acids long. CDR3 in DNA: TGTGCCAGCAGTTTAGAGGCCGGGGGTGGGTACGAGCAGTACGTC. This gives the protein CASSLEAGGGYEQYV.

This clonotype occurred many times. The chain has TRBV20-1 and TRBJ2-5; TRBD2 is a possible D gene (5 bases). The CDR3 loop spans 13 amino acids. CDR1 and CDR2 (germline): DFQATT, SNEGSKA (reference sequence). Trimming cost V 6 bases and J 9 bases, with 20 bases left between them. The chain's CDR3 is CSADGLGQEAQYF. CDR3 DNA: TGCAGTGCCGATGGACTGGGCCAGGAGGCCCAGTACTTC.

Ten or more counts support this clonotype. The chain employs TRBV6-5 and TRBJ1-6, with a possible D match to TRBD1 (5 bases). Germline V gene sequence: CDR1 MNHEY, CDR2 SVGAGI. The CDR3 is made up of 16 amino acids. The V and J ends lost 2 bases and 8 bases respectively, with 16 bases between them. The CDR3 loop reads CASSYMGPTWDSPLHF. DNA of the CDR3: TGTGCCAGCAGTTACATGGGGCCGACCTGGGATTCACCCCTCCACTTT.

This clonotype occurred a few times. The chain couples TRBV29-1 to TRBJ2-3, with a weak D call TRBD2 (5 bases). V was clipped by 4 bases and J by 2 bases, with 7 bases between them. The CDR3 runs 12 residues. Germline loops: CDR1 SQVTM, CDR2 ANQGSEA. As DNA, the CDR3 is TGCAGCGTTGTAGCGTCCACAGATACGCAGTATTTT. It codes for CSVVASTDTQYF.

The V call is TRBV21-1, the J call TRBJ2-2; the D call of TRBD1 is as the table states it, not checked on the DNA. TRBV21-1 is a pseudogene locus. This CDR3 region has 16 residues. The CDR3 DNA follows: TGTGCCAGCAGCAAACGGGGTGGGACCGACACCGGGGAGCTGTTTTTT. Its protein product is CASSKRGGTDTGELFF.

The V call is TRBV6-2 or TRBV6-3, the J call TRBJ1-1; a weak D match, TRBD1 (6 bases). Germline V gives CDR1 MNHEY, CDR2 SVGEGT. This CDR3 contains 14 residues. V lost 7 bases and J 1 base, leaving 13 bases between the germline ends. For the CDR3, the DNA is TGTGCCAGCATTGAGAGACAGGCGAACACTGAAGCTTTCTTT. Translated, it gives CASIERQANTEAFF.

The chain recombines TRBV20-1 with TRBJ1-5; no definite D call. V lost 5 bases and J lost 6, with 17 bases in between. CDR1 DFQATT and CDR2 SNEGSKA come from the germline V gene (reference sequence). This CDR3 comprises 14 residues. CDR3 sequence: CSAAVAELGQPQHF. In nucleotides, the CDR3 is TGCAGTGCTGCCGTGGCCGAACTTGGTCAGCCCCAGCATTTT.

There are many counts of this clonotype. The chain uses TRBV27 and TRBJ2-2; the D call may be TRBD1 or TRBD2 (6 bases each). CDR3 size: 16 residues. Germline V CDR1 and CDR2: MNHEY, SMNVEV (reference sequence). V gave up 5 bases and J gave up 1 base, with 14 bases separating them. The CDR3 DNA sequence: TGTGCCAGCAGTCCATACCGGGGGCTGAACACCGGGGAGCTGTTTTTT. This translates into CASSPYRGLNTGELFF.

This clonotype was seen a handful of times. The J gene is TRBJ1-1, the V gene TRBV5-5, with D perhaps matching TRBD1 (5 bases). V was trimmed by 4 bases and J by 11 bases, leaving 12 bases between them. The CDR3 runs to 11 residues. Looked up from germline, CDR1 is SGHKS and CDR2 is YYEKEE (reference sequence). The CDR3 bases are TGTGCCAGCAGCGGACACACAGAGGCTTTCTTT. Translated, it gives CASSGHTEAFF. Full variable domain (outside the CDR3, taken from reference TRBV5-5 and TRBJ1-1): DAGVTQSPTHLIKTRGQQVTLRCSPISGHKSVSWYQQVLGQGPQFIFQYYEKEERGRGNFPDRFSARQFPNYSSELNVNALLLGDSALYLCASSGHTEAFFGQGTRLTVV.

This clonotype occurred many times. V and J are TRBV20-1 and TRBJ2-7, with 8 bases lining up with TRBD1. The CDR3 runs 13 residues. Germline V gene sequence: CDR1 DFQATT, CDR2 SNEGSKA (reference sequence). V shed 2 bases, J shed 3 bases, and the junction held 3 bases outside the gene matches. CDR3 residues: CSARPGQDYEQYV. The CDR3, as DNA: TGCAGTGCTAGACCGGGACAGGACTACGAGCAGTACGTC.

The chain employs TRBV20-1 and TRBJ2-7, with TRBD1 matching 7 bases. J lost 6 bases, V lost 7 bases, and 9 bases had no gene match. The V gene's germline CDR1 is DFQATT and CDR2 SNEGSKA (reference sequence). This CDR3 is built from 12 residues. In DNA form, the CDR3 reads TGCAGTGGGGCGAGGGGGCTTTGCGAGCAGTACGTC. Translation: CSGARGLCEQYV.

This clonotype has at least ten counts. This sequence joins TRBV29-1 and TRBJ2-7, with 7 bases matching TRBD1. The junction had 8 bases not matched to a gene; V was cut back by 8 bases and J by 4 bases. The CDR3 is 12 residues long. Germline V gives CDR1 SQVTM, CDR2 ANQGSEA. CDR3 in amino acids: CSYRQGRYEQYF. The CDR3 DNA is TGCAGCTATAGACAGGGTCGATACGAGCAGTACTTC.

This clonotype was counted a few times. The CDR3, as DNA: TGTGCCACCAAAGCAACGGGTAGCTCCTACGAGCAGTACTTC. Its protein product is CATKATGSSYEQYF. The V call is TRBV18, the J call TRBJ2-7; D is unresolved. V shed 10 bases and J shed 0 bases, with 16 bases lying between them. CDR1 and CDR2 (germline): KGHSH, LQKENI. The CDR3 contains 14 residues.

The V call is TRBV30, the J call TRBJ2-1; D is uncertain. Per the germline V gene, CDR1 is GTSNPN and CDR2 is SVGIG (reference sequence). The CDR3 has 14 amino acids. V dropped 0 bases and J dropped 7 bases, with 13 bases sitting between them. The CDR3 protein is CAWSVRFWDNEQFF. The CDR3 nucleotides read TGTGCCTGGAGTGTACGATTTTGGGATAATGAGCAGTTCTTC.

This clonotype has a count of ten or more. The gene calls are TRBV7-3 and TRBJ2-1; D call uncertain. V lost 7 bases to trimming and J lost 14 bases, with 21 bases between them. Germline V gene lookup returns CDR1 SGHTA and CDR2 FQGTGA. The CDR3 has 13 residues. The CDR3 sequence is CASTLTPNTKKFF. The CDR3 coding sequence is TGTGCCAGCACCTTGACACCCAATACGAAAAAGTTCTTC.

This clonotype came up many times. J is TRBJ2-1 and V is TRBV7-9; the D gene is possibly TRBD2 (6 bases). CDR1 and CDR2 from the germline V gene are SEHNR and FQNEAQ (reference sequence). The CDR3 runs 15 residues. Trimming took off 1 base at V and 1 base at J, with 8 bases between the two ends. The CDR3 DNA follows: TGTGCCAGCAGCTTAGTGGCGGGATCCTACAATGAGCAGTTCTTC. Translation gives CASSLVAGSYNEQFF.

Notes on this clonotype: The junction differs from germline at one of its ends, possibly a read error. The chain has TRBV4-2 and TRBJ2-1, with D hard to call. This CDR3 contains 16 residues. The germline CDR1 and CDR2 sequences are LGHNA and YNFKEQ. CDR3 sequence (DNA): TGTGCCATCAGCCCTGGGCCATCCCGCTCCTACAATGAGCAGTTCTTC. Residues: CAISPGPSRSYNEQFF.

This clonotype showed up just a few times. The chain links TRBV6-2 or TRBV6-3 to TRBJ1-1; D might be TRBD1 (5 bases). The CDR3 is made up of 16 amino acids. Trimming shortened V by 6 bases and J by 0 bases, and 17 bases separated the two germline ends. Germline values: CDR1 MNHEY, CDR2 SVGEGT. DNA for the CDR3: TGTGCCAGCAGAGCAAGGACGTGGGGACTGAACACTGAAGCTTTCTTT. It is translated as CASRARTWGLNTEAFF.